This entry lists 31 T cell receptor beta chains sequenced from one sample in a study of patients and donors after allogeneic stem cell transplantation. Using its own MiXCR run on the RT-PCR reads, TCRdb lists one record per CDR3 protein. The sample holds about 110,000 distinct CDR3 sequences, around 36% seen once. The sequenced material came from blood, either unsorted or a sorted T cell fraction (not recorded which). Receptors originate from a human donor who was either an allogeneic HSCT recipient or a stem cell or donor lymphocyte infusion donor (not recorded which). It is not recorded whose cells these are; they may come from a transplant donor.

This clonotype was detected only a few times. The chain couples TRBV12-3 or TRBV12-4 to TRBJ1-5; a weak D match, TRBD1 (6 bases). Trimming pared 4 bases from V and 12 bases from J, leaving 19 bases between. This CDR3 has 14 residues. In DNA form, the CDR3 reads TGTGCCAGCAGTTCACAGGGAGCGGGCAGGTTCCAGCATTTT. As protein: CASSSQGAGRFQHF.

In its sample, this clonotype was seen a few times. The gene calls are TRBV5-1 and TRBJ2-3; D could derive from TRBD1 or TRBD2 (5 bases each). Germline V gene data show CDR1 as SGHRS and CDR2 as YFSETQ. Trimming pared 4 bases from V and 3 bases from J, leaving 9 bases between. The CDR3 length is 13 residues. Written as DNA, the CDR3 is TGCGCCAGCAGCCGGGACCGTACAGATACGCAGTATTTT. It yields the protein CASSRDRTDTQYF.

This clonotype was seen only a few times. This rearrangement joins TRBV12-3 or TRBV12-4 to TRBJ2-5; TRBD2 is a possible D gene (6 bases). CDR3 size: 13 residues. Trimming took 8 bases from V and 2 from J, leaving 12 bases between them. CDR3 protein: CASGDWTQETQYF. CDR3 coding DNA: TGTGCCAGCGGGGACTGGACGCAAGAGACCCAGTACTTC.

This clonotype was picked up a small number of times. This chain's CDR3 is CASKEGFMVGASKNIQYF. The CDR3 nucleotides read TGTGCCAGCAAAGAAGGTTTTATGGTGGGGGCATCCAAAAACATTCAGTACTTC. The V gene is TRBV12-3 or TRBV12-4, the J gene TRBJ2-4; D perhaps matches TRBD1 (6 bases). The V gene lost 7 bases and the J gene lost 2 bases, with 24 bases spanning the gap. The CDR3 contains 18 residues.

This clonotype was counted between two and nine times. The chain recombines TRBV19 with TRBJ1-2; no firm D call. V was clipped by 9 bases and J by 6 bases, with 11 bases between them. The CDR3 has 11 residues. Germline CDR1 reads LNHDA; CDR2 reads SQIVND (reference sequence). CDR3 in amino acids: CASEQNHGYTF. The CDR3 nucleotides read TGTGCCAGCGAACAGAACCATGGCTACACCTTC.

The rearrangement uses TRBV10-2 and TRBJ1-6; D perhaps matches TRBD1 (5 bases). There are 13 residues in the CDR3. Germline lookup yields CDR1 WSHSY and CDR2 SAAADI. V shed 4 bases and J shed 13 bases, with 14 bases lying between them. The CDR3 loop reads CASSVTVGGPLHF. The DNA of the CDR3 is TGCGCCAGCAGTGTGACAGTTGGAGGGCCCCTCCACTTT.

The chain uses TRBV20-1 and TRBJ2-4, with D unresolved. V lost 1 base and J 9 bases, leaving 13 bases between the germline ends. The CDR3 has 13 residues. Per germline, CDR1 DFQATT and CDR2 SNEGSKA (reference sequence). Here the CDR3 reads CSARGLAVGIQYF. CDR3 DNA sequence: TGCAGTGCTAGAGGGCTGGCGGTGGGCATTCAGTACTTC.

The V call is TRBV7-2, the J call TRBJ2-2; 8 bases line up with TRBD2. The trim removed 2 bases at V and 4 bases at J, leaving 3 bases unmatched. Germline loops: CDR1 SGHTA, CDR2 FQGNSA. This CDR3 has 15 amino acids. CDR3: CASSLRLAGTGELFF. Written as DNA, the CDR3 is TGTGCCAGCAGCTTACGTCTAGCGGGCACCGGGGAGCTGTTTTTT.

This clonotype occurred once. CDR3: CASSFPVIGEQFF. The CDR3, as DNA: TGTGCCAGCAGCTTTCCGGTGATCGGTGAGCAGTTCTTC. The gene calls are TRBV7-8 and TRBJ2-1; no firm D call. The germline gives CDR1 SGHVS, CDR2 FQNEAQ. Trimming shortened V by 3 bases and J by 9 bases, and 12 bases separated the two germline ends. The CDR3 runs to 13 residues. The whole variable domain, remainder taken from reference TRBV7-8 and TRBJ2-1, is GAGVSQSPRYKVAKRGQDVALRCDPISGHVSLFWYQQALGQGPEFLTYFQNEAQLDKSGLPSDRFFAERPEGSVSTLKIQRTQQEDSAVYLCASSFPVIGEQFFGPGTRLTVL.

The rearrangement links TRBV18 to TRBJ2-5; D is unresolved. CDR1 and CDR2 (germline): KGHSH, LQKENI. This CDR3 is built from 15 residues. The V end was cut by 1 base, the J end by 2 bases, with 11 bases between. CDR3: CASSPQVGIQETQYF. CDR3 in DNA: TGTGCCAGCTCACCACAGGTGGGGATACAAGAGACCCAGTACTTC.

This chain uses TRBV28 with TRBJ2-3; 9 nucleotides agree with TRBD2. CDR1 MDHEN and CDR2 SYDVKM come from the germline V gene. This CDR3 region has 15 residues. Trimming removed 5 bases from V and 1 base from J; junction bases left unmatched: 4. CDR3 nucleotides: TGTGCCAGCAGTCAGGGCGGGAGGGGCACAGATACGCAGTATTTT. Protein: CASSQGGRGTDTQYF.

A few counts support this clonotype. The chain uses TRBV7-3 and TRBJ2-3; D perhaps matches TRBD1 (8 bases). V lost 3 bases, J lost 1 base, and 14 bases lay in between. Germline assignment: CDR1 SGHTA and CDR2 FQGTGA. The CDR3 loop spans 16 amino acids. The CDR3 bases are TGTGCCAGCAGCTTCCTAGCGGACAGGGGCACAGATACGCAGTATTTT. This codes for CASSFLADRGTDTQYF.

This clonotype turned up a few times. The CDR3 loop reads CASSQDVGHEQYF. The CDR3 nucleotides are TGCGCCAGCAGCCAAGATGTGGGCCACGAGCAGTACTTC. This chain links TRBV4-3 with TRBJ2-7; D not resolved. CDR1 is LGHNA and CDR2 is YSLEER in the germline V gene. V lost 0 bases, J lost 5 bases, and 8 bases lay in between. This CDR3 has 13 amino acids.

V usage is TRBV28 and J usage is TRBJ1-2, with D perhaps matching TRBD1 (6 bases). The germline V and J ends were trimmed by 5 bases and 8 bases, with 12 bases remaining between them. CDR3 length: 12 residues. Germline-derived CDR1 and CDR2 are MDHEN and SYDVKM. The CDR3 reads CASSTGGLGYTF. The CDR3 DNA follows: TGTGCCAGCAGTACGGGGGGCTTAGGCTACACCTTC.

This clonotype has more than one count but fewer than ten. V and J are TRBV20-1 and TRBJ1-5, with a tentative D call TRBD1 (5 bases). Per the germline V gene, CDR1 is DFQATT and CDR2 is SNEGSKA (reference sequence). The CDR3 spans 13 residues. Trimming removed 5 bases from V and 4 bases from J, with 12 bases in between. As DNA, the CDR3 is TGCAGTGCTCGCAGGGAATCGAATCAGCCCCAGCATTTT. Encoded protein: CSARRESNQPQHF.

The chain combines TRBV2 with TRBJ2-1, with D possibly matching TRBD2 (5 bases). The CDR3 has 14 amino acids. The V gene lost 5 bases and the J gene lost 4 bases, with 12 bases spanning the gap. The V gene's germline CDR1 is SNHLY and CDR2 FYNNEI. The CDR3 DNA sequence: TGTGCCAGCAGTTCGGGTAGCGAATACAATGAGCAGTTCTTC. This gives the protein CASSSGSEYNEQFF. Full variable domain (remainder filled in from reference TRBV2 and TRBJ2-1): EPEVTQTPSHQVTQMGQEVILRCVPISNHLYFYWYRQILGQKVEFLVSFYNNEISEKSEIFDDQFSVERPDGSNFTLKIRSTKLEDSAMYFCASSSGSEYNEQFFGPGTRLTVL.

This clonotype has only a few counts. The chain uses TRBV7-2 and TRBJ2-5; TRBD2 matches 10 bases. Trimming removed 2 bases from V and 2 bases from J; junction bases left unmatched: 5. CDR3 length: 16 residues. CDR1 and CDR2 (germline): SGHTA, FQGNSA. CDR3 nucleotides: TGTGCCAGCAGCTTACGCTTAGCGGGAGGACAAGAGACCCAGTACTTC. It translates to CASSLRLAGGQETQYF.

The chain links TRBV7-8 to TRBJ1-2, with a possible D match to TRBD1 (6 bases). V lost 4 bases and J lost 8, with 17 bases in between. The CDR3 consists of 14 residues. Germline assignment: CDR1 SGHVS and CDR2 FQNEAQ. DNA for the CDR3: TGTGCCAGCAGCTCCACTGACAGGATCGTGGGCTACACCTTC. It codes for CASSSTDRIVGYTF.

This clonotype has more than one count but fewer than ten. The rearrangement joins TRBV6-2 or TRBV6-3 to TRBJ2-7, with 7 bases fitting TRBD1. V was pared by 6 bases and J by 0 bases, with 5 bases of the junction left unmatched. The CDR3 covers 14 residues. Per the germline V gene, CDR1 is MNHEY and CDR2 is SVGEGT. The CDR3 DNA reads TGTGCCAGCAGAAGACAGGGAAGCTCCTACGAGCAGTACTTC. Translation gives CASRRQGSSYEQYF.

CDR3 loop: CSARHTRTGPNEQFF. CDR3 nucleotide sequence: TGCAGTGCTAGACACACGCGGACAGGGCCCAATGAGCAGTTCTTC. This rearrangement joins TRBV20-1 to TRBJ2-1, with 8 bases fitting TRBD1. J lost 6 bases, V lost 2 bases, and 9 bases had no gene match. Germline V gene sequence: CDR1 DFQATT, CDR2 SNEGSKA (reference sequence). CDR3 length: 15 amino acids.

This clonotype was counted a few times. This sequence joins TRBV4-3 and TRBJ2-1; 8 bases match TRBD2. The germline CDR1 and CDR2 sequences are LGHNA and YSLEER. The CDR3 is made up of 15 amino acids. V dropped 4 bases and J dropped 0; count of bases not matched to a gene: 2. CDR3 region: CASSRGLASYNEQFF. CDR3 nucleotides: TGCGCCAGCAGCCGCGGACTAGCCTCCTACAATGAGCAGTTCTTC.

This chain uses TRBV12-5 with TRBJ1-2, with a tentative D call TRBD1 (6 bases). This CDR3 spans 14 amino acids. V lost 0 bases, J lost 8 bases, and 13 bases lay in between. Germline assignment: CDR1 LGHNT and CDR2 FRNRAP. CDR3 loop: CASGLVLQGGGYTF. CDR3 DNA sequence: TGTGCTAGTGGTTTGGTACTACAGGGCGGGGGCTACACCTTC.

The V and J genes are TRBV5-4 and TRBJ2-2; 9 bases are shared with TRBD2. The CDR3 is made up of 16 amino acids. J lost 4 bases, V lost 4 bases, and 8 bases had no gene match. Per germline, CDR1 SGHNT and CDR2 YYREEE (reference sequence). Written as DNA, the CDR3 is TGTGCCAGCAGCAGCGGACTAGCGACCGTCACCGGGGAGCTGTTTTTT. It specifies CASSSGLATVTGELFF. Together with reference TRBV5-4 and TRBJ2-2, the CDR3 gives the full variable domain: ETGVTQSPTHLIKTRGQQVTLRCSSQSGHNTVSWYQQALGQGPQFIFQYYREEENGRGNFPPRFSGLQFPNYSSELNVNALELDDSALYLCASSSGLATVTGELFFGEGSRLTVL.

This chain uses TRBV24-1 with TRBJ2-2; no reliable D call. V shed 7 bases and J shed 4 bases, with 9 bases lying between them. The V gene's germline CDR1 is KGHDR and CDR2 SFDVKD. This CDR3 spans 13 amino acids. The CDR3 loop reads CATRGSATGELFF. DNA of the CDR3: TGTGCCACCAGAGGCTCGGCCACCGGGGAGCTGTTTTTT.

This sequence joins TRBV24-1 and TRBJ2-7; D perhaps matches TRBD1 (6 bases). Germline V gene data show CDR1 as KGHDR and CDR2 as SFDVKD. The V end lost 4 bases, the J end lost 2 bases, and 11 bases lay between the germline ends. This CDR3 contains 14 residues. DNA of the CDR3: TGTGCCACCAGTGACGGAAGGGGGACCTACGAGCAGTACTTC. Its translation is CATSDGRGTYEQYF.

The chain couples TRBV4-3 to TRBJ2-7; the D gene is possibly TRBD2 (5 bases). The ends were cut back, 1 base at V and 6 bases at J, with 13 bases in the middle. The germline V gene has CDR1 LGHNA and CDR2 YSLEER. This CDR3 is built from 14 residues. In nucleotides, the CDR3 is TGCGCCAGCAGCCAAGGACCCTGGCGGGCCGAGCAGTACTTC. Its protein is CASSQGPWRAEQYF.

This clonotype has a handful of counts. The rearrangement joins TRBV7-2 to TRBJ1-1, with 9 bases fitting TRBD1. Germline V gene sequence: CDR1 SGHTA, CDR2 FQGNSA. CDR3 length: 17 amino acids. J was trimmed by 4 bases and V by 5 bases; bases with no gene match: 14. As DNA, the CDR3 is TGTGCCAGCAGCGGAGGGGACAGGGTATCTCTTGGCACTGAAGCTTTCTTT. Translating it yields CASSGGDRVSLGTEAFF.

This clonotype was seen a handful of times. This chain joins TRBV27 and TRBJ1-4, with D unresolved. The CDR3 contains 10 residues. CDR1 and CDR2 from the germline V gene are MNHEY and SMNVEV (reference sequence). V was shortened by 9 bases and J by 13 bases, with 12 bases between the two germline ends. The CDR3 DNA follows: TGTGCCAGTCACTTCCTGGGACTGTTTTTT. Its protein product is CASHFLGLFF.

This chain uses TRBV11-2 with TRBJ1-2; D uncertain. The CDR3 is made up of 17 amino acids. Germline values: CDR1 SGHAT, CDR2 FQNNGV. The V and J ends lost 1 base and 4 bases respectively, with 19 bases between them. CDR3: CASSLALQPHPLYGYTF. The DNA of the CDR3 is TGTGCCAGCAGCTTAGCATTGCAGCCTCACCCCCTCTATGGCTACACCTTC. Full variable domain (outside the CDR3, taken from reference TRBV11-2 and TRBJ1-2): EAGVAQSPRYKIIEKRQSVAFWCNPISGHATLYWYQQILGQGPKLLIQFQNNGVVDDSQLPKDRFSAERLKGVDSTLKIQPAKLEDSAVYLCASSLALQPHPLYGYTFGSGTRLTVV.

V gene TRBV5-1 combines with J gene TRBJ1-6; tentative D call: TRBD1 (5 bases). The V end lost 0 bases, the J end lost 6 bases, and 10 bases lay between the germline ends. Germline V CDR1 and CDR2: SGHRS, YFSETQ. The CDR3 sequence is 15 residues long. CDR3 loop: CASSLEGTSNSPLHF. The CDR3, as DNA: TGCGCCAGCAGCTTGGAAGGGACTTCTAATTCACCCCTCCACTTT.

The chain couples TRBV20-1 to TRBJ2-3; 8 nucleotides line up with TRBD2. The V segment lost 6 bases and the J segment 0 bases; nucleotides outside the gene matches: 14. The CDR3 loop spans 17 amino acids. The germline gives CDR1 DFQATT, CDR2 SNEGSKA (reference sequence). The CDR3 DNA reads TGCAGTGCAGATAGCGGGATCGGGCGCATCAGCACAGATACGCAGTATTTT. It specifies CSADSGIGRISTDTQYF.